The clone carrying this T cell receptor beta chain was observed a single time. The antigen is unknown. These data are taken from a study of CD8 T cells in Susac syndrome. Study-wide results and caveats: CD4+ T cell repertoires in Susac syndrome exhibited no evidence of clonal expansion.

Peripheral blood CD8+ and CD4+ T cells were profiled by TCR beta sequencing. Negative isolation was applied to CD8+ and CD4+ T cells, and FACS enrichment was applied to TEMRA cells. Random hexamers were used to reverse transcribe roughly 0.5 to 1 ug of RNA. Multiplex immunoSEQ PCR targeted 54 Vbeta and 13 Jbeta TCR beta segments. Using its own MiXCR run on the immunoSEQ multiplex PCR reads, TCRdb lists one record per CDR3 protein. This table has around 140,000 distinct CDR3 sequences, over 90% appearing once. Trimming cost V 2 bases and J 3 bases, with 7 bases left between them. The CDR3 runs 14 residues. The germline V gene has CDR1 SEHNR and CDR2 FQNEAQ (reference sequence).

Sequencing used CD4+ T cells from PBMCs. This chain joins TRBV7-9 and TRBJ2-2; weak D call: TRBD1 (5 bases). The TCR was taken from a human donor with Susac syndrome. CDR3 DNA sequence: TGTGCCAGCAGCTTATTCAGGGACACCGGGGAGCTGTTTTTT. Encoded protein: CASSLFRDTGELFF.